This T cell receptor (beta chain) came from a study of blood T cell repertoires in COVID-19. Whole-study context: PBMCs, B-cell-depleted T cells, or T cells provided the cDNA or gDNA that made up the material.

Original processing methods: Nucleated cell number was recorded as an estimate derived from reference gene primer amplification. Measured with immunoSEQ multiplex PCR; TCRdb has only the in-frame clones, and not every one. V and J calls and clone size are as listed in that table; D and trimming were resolved from the DNA. The data hold more than 150,000 clones, with about nine tenths observed a single time. The sequenced sample consisted of peripheral blood. This TCR derives from a woman in her 70s with acute or convalescent COVID-19.

This CDR3 is CASSLRTAMNTEAFF. As DNA, the CDR3 is TGTGCCAGCAGTCTCCGGACAGCAATGAACACTGAAGCTTTCTTT. The chain is built from TRBV6-5 and TRBJ1-1; D is perhaps TRBD1 (6 bases). Germline loops: CDR1 MNHEY, CDR2 SVGAGI. This CDR3 is built from 15 residues. V lost 5 bases, J lost 0 bases, and 13 bases lay in between.